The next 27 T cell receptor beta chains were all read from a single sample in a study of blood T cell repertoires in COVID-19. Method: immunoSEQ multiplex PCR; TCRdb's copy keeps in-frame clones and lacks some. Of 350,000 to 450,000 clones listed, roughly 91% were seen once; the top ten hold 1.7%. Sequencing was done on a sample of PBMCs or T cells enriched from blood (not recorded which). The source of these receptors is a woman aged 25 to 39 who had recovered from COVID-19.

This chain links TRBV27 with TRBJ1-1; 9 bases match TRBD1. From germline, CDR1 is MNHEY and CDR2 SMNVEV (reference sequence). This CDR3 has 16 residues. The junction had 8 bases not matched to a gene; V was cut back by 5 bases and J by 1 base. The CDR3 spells CASSVSGTGRNTEAFF. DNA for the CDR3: TGTGCCAGCAGTGTTTCCGGGACAGGGAGGAACACTGAAGCTTTCTTT.

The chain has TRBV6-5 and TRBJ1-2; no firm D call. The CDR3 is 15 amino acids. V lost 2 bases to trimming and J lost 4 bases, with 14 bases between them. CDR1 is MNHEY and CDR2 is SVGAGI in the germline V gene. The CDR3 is CASSYPKGGSYGYTF. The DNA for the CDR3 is TGTGCCAGCAGTTACCCCAAAGGAGGAAGCTATGGCTACACCTTC.

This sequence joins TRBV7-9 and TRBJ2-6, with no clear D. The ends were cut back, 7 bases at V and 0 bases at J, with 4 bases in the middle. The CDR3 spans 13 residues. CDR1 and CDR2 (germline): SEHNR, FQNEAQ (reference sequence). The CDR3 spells CASTRSGANVLTF. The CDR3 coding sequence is TGTGCCAGCACCCGCTCTGGGGCCAACGTCCTGACTTTC.

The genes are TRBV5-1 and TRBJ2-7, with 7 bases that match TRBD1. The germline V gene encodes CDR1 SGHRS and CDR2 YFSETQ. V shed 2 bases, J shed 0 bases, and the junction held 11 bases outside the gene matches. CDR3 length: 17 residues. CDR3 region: CASSFGTAAISSYEQYF. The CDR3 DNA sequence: TGCGCCAGCAGCTTTGGGACAGCAGCAATTAGCTCCTACGAGCAGTACTTC.

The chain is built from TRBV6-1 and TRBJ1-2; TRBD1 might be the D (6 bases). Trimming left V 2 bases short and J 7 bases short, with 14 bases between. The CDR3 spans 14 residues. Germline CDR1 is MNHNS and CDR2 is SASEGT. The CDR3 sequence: CASSELGGAGGYTF. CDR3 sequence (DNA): TGTGCCAGCAGTGAATTGGGGGGGGCTGGTGGCTACACCTTC.

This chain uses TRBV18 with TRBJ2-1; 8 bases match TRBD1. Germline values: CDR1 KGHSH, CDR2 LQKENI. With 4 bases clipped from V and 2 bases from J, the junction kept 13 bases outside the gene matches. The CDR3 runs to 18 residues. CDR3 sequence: CASSRRLGQGGAYNEQFF. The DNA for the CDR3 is TGTGCCAGCTCACGGAGACTCGGACAGGGTGGGGCCTACAATGAGCAGTTCTTC.

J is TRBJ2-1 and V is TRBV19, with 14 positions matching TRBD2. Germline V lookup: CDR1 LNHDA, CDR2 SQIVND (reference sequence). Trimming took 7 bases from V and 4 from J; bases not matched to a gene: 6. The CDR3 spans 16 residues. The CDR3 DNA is TGTGCCAGTACCGGGACTAGCGGGGGTAAATACAATGAGCAGTTCTTC. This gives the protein CASTGTSGGKYNEQFF.

The CDR3 protein is CAWSEQYLQYF. CDR3 nucleotides: TGTGCCTGGAGTGAACAGTATCTTCAGTACTTC. The gene calls are TRBV30 and TRBJ2-7; D is uncertain. Between the trimmed V and J ends, which lost 1 base and 10 bases, there was a span of 11 bases. The CDR3 runs to 11 residues. Germline-derived CDR1 and CDR2 are GTSNPN and SVGIG (reference sequence). Combining the CDR3 with reference TRBV30 and TRBJ2-7 gives the whole variable domain SQTIHQWPATLVQPVGSPLSLECTVEGTSNPNLYWYRQAAGRGLQLLFYSVGIGQISSEVPQNLSASRPQDRQFILSSKKLLLSDSGFYLCAWSEQYLQYFGPGTRLTVT.

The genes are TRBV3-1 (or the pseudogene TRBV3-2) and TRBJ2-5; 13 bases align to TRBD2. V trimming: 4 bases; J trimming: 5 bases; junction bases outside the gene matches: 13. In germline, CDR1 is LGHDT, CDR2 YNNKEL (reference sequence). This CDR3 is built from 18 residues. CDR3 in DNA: TGTGCCAGCAGCCCAAGGACTAGCGGGAGCTCGTCGTTTGAGACCCAGTACTTC. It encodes CASSPRTSGSSSFETQYF.

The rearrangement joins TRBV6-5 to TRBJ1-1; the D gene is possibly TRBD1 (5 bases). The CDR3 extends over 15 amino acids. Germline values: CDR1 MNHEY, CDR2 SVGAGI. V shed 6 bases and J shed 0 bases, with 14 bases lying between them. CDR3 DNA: TGTGCCAGCAGGGCCCGACAGAGCATGAACACTGAAGCTTTCTTT. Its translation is CASRARQSMNTEAFF.

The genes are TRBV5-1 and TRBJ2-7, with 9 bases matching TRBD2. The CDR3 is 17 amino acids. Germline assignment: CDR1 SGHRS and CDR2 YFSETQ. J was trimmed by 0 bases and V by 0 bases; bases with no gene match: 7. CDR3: CASSLEPAGGRSYEQYF. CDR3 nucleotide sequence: TGCGCCAGCAGCTTGGAACCAGCGGGAGGTCGCTCCTACGAGCAGTACTTC.

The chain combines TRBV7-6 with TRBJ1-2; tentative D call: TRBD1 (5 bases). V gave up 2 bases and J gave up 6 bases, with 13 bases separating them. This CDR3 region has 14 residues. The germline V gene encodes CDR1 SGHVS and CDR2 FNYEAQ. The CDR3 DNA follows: TGTGCCAGCAGCTTAAGTAACAGGCTGAATGGCTACACCTTC. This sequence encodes CASSLSNRLNGYTF.

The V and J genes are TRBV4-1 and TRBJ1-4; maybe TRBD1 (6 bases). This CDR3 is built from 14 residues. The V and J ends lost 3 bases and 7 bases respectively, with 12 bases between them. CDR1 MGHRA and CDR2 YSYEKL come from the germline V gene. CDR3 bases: TGCGCCAGCAGCCAGGCAGGGGCAGGTGAAAAACTGTTTTTT. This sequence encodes CASSQAGAGEKLFF.

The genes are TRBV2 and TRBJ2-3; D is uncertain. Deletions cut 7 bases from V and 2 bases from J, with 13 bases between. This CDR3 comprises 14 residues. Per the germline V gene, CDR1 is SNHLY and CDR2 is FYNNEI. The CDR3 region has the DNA TGTGCCAGCAACCGACTCAGACTCACAGATACGCAGTATTTT. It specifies CASNRLRLTDTQYF.

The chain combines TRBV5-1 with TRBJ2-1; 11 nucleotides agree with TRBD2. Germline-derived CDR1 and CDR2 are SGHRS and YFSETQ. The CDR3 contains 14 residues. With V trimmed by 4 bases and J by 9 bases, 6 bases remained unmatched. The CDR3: CASSRGLADGEQFF. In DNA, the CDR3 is TGCGCCAGCAGCCGGGGACTAGCGGACGGTGAGCAGTTCTTC. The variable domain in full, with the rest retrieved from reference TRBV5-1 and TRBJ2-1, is KAGVTQTPRYLIKTRGQQVTLSCSPISGHRSVSWYQQTPGQGLQFLFEYFSETQRNKGNFPGRFSGRQFSNSRSEMNVSTLELGDSALYLCASSRGLADGEQFFGPGTRLTVL.

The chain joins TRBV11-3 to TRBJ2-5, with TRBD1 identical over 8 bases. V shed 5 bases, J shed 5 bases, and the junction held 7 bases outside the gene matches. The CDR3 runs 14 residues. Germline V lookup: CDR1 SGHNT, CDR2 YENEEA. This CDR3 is CASSLRQGQETQYF. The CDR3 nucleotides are TGTGCCAGCAGCCTGAGACAGGGGCAGGAGACCCAGTACTTC.

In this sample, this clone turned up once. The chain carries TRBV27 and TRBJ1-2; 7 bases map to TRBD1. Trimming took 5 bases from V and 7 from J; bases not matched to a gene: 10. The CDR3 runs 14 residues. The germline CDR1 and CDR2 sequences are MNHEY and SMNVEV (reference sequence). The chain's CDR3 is CASSPGQARRGYTF. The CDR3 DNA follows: TGTGCCAGCAGTCCCGGACAGGCCCGACGTGGCTACACCTTC.

CDR3 residues: CASSPLGLAEQFF. The CDR3 DNA follows: TGTGCCAGCAGCCCCCTTGGACTAGCGGAGCAGTTCTTC. The chain carries TRBV7-2 and TRBJ2-1; 9 nucleotides agree with TRBD2. CDR1 is SGHTA, CDR2 FQGNSA, per germline. This CDR3 contains 13 residues. Trimming took 5 bases from V and 10 from J; bases not matched to a gene: 6.

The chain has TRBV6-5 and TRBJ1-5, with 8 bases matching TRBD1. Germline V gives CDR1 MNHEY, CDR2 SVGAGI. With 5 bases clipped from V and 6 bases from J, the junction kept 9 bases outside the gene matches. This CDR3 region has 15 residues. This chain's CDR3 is CASSQITGGLQPQHF. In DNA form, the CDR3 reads TGTGCCAGCAGTCAAATCACAGGGGGGCTTCAGCCCCAGCATTTT.

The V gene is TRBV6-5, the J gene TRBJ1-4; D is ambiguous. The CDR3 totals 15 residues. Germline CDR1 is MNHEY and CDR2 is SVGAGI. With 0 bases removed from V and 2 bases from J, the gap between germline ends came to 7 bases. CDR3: CASSYSTGTNEKLFF. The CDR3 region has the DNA TGTGCCAGCAGTTACTCGACTGGGACTAATGAAAAACTGTTTTTT.

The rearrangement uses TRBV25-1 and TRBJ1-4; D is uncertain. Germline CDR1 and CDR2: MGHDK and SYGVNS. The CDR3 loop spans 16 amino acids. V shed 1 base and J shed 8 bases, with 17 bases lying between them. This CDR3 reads CASSEWMAGGREKLFF. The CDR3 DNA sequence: TGTGCCAGCAGTGAATGGATGGCGGGAGGCAGAGAAAAACTGTTTTTT.

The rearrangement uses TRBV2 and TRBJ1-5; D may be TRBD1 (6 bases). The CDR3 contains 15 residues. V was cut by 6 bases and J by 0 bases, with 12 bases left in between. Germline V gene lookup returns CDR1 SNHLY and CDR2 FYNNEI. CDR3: CASSWDNFSNQPQHF. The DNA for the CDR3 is TGTGCCAGCAGCTGGGACAACTTTAGCAATCAGCCCCAGCATTTT.

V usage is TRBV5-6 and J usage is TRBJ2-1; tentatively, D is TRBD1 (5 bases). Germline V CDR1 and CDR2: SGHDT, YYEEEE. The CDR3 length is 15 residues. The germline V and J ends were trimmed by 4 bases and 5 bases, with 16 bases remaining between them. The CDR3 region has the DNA TGTGCCAGCAGCACGACAGTAGGTCCCAACAATGAGCAGTTCTTC. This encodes CASSTTVGPNNEQFF. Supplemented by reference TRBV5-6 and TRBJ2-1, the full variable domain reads DAGVTQSPTHLIKTRGQQVTLRCSPKSGHDTVSWYQQALGQGPQFIFQYYEEEERQRGNFPDRFSGHQFPNYSSELNVNALLLGDSALYLCASSTTVGPNNEQFFGPGTRLTVL.

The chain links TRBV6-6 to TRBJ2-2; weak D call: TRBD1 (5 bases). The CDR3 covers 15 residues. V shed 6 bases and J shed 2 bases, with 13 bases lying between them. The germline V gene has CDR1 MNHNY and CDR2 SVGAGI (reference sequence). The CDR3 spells CASRKMQGNTGELFF. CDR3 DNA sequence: TGTGCCAGCAGAAAAATGCAGGGAAACACCGGGGAGCTGTTTTTT.

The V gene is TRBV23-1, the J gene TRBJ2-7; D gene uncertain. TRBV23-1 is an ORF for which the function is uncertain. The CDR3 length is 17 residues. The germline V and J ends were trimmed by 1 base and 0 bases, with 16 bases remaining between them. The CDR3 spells CASSQLLVVLSSYEQYF. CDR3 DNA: TGCGCCAGCAGTCAATTACTTGTGGTGCTGAGCTCCTACGAGCAGTACTTC.

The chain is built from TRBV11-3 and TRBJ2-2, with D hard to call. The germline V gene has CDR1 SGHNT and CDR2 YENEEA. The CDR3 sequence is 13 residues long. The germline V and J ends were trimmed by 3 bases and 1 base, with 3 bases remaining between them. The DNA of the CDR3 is TGTGCCAGCAGCTTCCTGAACACCGGGGAGCTGTTTTTT. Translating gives CASSFLNTGELFF.

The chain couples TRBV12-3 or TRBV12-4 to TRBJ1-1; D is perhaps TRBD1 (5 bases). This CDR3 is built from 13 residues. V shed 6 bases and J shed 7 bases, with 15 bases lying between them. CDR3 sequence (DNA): TGTGCCAGCAGCACCGACAGATTTTTTGAAGCTTTCTTT. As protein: CASSTDRFFEAFF.